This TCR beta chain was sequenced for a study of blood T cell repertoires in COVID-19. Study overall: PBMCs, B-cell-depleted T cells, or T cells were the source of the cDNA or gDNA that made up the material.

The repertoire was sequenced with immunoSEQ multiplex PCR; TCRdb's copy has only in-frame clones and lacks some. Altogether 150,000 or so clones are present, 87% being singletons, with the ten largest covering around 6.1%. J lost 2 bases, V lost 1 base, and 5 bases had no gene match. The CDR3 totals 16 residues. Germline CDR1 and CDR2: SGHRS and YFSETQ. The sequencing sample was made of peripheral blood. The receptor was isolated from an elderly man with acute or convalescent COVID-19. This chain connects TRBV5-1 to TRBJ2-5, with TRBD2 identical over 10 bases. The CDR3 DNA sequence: TGCGCCAGCAGCTTGTCGGGACTAGCGCTTCAAGAGACCCAGTACTTC. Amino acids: CASSLSGLALQETQYF.